This T cell receptor beta chain was found in a study of beta chain features in type 1 diabetes. Findings of the study overall: When VDJ junctions were examined, type 1 diabetes patients showed fewer insertions and more deletions. The naive, central memory and Treg TCRB repertoires showed an apparent similarity that was greater among patients than among healthy donors. TCRB rearrangement may or may not be influenced by HLA type; here this remained unresolved.

This CDR3 region has 14 residues. V lost 2 bases and J lost 3, with 7 bases in between. Germline V gene lookup returns CDR1 MNHEY and CDR2 SMNVEV (reference sequence). Sequencing targeted expressed TCRB transcripts, as all isolated RNA had been reverse transcribed. Repertoires were generated with immunoSEQ multiplex PCR, while TCRdb's copy carries only in-frame clones and drops some. The sample carries around 160,000 clones, 40% to 60% recorded once. Of note for this clone: Its cognate antigen is unknown.

Sort purity for all populations was recorded as exceeding 98%. The clonotype comes from a man between 18 and 29 years old in good health. The chain links TRBV27 to TRBJ2-2; D may be TRBD1 (6 bases). The source material was Tregs from blood. The CDR3 is CASSLGQYTGELFF. CDR3 DNA: TGTGCCAGCAGTTTAGGACAGTACACCGGGGAGCTGTTTTTT.